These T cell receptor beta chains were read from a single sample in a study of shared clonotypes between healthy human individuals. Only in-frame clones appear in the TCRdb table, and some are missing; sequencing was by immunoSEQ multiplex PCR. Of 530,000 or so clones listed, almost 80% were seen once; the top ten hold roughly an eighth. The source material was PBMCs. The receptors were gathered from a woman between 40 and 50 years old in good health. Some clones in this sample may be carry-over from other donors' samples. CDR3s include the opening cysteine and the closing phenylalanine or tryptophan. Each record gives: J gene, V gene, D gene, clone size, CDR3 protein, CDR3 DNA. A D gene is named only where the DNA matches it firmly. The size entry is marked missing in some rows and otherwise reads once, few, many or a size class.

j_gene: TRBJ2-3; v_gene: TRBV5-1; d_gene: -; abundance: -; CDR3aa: CASSFRGLSTDTQYF; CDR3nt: TGCGCCAGCAGCTTTAGAGGGCTTAGCACAGATACGCAGTATTTT
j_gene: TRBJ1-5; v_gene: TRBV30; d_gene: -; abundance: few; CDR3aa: CAWSKVGQAGGPQHF; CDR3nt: TGTGCCTGGAGTAAGGTAGGACAAGCCGGTGGGCCCCAGCATTTT
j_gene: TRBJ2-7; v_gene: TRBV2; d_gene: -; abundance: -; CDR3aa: CASSVPASYEQYF; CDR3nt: TGTGCCAGCAGTGTGCCGGCATCCTACGAGCAGTACTTC
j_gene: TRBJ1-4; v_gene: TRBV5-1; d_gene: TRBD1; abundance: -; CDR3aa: CASSGGQSGEKLFF; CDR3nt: TGCGCCAGCAGCGGGGGACAGTCAGGTGAAAAACTGTTTTTT
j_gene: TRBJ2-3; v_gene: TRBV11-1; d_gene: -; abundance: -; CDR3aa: CASSLADTQYF; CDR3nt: TGTGCCAGCAGCTTGGCAGATACGCAGTATTTT
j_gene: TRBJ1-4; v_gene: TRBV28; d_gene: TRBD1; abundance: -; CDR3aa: CASSPRTGGLEKLFF; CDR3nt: TGTGCCAGCAGTCCCCGGACAGGGGGCCTTGAAAAACTGTTTTTT
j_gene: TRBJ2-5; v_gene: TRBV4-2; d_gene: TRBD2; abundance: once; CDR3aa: CASSQGTSDLQETQYF; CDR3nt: TGTGCCAGCAGCCAAGGGACTAGCGACCTCCAAGAGACCCAGTACTTC
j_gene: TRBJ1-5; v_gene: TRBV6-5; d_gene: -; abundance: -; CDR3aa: CASSYSYEASNQPQHF; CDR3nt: TGTGCCAGCAGTTACTCGTATGAGGCTAGCAATCAGCCCCAGCATTTT
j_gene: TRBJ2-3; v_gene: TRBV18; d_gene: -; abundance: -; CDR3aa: CASSPPGLTDTQYF; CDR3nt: TGTGCCAGCTCACCCCCCGGGCTGACAGATACGCAGTATTTT
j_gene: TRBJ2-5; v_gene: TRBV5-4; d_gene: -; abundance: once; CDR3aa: CASSLWAGETQYF; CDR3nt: TGTGCCAGCAGCTTGTGGGCTGGGGAGACCCAGTACTTC
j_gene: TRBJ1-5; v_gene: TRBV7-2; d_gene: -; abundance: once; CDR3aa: CASSWSGERNQPQHF; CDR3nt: TGTGCCAGCAGCTGGTCAGGGGAACGCAATCAGCCCCAGCATTTT
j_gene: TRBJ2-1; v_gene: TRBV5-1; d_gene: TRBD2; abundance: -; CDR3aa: CASSLAGTSGSWDEQFF; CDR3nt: TGCGCCAGCAGCTTGGCCGGTACTAGCGGGAGTTGGGATGAGCAGTTCTTC
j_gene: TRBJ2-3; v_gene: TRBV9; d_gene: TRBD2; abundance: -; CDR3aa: CASSVSVSGRASVADTQYF; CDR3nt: TGTGCCAGCAGCGTGTCAGTCTCGGGGAGGGCCAGCGTCGCAGATACGCAGTATTTT
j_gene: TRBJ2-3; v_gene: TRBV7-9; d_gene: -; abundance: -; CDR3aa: CASSPVGVGGADTQYF; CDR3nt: TGTGCCAGCAGCCCCGTTGGGGTGGGTGGGGCAGATACGCAGTATTTT
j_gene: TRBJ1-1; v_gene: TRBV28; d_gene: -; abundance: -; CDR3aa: CASSADREAFF; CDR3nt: TGTGCCAGCAGTGCGGACAGAGAAGCTTTCTTT
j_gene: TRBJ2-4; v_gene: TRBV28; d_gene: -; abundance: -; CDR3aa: CASSPGPGDSKNIQYF; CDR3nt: TGTGCCAGCAGCCCCGGGCCGGGAGATTCCAAAAACATTCAGTACTTC
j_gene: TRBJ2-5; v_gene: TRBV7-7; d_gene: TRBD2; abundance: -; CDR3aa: CASSLIPAGDTQYF; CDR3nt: TGTGCTAGCAGCTTAATTCCAGCGGGGGATACCCAGTACTTC
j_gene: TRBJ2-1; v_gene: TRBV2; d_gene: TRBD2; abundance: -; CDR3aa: CASTPGTSGYNEQFF; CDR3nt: TGTGCCAGCACCCCCGGGACTAGCGGATACAATGAGCAGTTCTTC
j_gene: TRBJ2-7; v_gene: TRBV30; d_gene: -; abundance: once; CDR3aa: CAWSKAMWAYEQYF; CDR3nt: TGTGCCTGGAGTAAAGCGATGTGGGCCTACGAGCAGTACTTC
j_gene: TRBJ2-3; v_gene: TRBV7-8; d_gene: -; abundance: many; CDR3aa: CASSPWGFTSTDTQYF; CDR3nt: TGTGCCAGCAGCCCCTGGGGATTCACTAGCACAGATACGCAGTATTTT
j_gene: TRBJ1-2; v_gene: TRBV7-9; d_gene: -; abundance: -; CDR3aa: CASSLTDTRDGYTF; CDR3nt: TGTGCCAGCAGCTTAACAGACACCAGGGATGGCTACACCTTC
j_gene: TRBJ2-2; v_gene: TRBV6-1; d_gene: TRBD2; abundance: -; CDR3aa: CASRPGLAYAGELFF; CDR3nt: TGTGCCAGCAGGCCGGGACTAGCGTATGCCGGGGAGCTGTTTTTT
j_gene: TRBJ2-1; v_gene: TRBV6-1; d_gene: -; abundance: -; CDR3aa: CATGGTYNEQFF; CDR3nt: TGTGCCACCGGTGGGACTTACAATGAGCAGTTCTTC
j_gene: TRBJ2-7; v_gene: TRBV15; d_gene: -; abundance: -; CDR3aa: CATSRDASEQYF; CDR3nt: TGTGCCACCAGCAGAGATGCAAGCGAGCAGTACTTC
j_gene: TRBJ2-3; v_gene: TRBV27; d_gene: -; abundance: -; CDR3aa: CASSFAGPRTDTQYF; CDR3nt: TGTGCCAGCAGTTTCGCGGGACCCCGCACAGATACGCAGTATTTT
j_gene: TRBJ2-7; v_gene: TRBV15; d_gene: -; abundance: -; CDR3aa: CATSRDAPGTLGEQYF; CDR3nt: TGTGCCACCAGCAGAGATGCCCCTGGGACCCTTGGGGAGCAGTACTTC
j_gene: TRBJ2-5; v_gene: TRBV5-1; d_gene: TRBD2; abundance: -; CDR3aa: CASSLSGTNEETQYF; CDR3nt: TGCGCCAGCAGCTTGAGCGGGACGAATGAGGAGACCCAGTACTTC
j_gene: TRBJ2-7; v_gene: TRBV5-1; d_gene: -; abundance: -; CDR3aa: CASSSGLTYEQYF; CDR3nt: TGCGCCAGCAGCTCCGGACTGACTTACGAGCAGTACTTC
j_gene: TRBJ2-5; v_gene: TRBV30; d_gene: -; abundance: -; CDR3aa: CAWSWAVEETQYF; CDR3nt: TGTGCCTGGAGTTGGGCGGTAGAAGAGACCCAGTACTTC
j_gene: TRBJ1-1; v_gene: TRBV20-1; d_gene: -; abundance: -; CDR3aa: CRLGGTEAFF; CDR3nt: TGCAGGCTCGGGGGAACTGAAGCTTTCTTT
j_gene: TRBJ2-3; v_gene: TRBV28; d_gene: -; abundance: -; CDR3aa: CASSLMGAASTDTQYF; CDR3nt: TGTGCCAGCAGTTTAATGGGAGCGGCTAGCACAGATACGCAGTATTTT
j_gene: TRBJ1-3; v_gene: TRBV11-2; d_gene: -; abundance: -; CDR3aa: CASSFVMLGSGNTIYF; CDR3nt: TGTGCCAGCAGCTTTGTGATGCTTGGTTCTGGAAACACCATATATTTT
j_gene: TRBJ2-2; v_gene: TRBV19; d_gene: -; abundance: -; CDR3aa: CASSIGQTNTGELFF; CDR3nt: TGTGCCAGTAGTATTGGACAGACTAACACCGGGGAGCTGTTTTTT
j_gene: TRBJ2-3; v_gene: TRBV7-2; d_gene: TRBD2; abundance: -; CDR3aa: CASSLTSGNTDTQYF; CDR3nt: TGTGCCAGCAGCCTCACTAGCGGTAACACAGATACGCAGTATTTT
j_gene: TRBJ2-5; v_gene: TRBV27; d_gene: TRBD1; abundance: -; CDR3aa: CASSPRTGPQETQYF; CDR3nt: TGTGCCAGCAGTCCGAGGACAGGGCCGCAAGAGACCCAGTACTTC
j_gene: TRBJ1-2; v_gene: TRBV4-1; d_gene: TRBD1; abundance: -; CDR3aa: CASSQPFPGQSYGYTF; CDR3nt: TGCGCCAGCAGCCAGCCATTCCCGGGACAGAGCTATGGCTACACCTTC
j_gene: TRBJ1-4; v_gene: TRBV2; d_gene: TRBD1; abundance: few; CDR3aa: CASRAGGSNEKLFF; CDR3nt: TGTGCCAGCAGGGCAGGGGGCAGCAATGAAAAACTGTTTTTT
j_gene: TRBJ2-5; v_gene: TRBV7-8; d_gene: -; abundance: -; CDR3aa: CASSLGGLGKTQYF; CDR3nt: TGTGCCAGCAGCTTAGGGGGCTTGGGAAAGACCCAGTACTTC
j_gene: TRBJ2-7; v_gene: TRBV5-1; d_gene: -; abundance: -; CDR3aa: CASSLGDVSGEQYF; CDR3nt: TGCGCCAGCAGCTTGGGAGACGTATCCGGCGAGCAGTACTTC
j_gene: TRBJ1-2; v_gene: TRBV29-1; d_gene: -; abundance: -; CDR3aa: CSVGRNTF; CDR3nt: TGCAGCGTTGGGAGAAACACCTTC
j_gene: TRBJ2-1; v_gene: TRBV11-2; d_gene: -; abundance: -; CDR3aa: CASSLLTGRGEQFF; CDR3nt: TGTGCCAGCAGCCTCTTGACAGGGAGGGGGGAGCAGTTCTTC
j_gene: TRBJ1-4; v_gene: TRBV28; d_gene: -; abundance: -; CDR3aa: CASSSLREKLFF; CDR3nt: TGTGCCAGCAGCTCCCTTAGGGAAAAACTGTTTTTT
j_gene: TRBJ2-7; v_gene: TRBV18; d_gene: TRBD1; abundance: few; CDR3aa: CASSLGQGSYEQYF; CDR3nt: TGTGCCAGCTCACTGGGACAGGGGTCCTACGAGCAGTACTTC
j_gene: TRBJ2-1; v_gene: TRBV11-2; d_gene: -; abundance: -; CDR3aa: CASSFSPQGSNEQFF; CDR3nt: TGTGCCAGCAGCTTTTCGCCCCAGGGGAGCAATGAGCAGTTCTTC
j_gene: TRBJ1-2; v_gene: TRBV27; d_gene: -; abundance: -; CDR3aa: CVMIEGNYGYTF; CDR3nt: TGTGTCATGATAGAAGGGAACTATGGCTACACCTTC
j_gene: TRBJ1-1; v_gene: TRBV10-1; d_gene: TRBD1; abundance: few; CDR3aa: CASSENRQGSTEAFF; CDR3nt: TGCGCCAGCAGTGAGAACCGACAGGGATCCACTGAAGCTTTCTTT
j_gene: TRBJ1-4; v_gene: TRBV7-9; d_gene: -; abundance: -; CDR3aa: CASSLESGLSARAKLFF; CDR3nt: TGTGCCAGCAGCTTAGAGTCGGGCCTCAGTGCCAGGGCGAAACTGTTTTTT
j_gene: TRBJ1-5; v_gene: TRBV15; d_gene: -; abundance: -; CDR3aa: CATSRDVAGRHQPQHF; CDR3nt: TGTGCCACCAGCAGAGATGTGGCAGGGCGGCATCAGCCCCAGCATTTT
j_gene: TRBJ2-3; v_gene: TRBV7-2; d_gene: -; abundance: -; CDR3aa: CASSFMGQTTTDTQYF; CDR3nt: TGTGCCAGCAGCTTCATGGGCCAGACTACGACAGATACGCAGTATTTT
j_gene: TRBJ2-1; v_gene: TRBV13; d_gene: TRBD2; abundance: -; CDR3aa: CASSLVGGGYNEQFF; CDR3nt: TGTGCCAGCAGCTTAGTTGGCGGGGGATACAATGAGCAGTTCTTC
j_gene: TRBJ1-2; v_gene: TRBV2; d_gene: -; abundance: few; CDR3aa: CASSERVPGTSTF; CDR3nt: TGTGCCAGCAGTGAAAGAGTCCCAGGGACGAGCACCTTC